The clone carrying this T cell receptor (beta chain) occurred a few times. Its antigen is still unknown. Caucasian, healthy and from Russia, the donors were aged between about 6 and 90. The data stem from a study of blood T cells in healthy people across ages. Study-wide findings and caveats: Observed TCR beta diversity per million T cells went down as age went up. This fall followed a roughly linear course with age. Comparison with aged donors showed that long-lived donors had more naive CD4+ cells and higher diversity.

The V and J ends lost 6 bases and 1 base respectively, with 9 bases between them. There are 13 residues in the CDR3. Germline V gives CDR1 MDHEN, CDR2 SYDVKM. Using a J-beta primer mix together with a sample-barcoded 5' primer, a second PCR was run for roughly 6 to 12 cycles. One entry per CDR3 protein, called by TCRdb with MiXCR from the 5' RACE reads. The sample consists of about 800,000 distinct CDR3 sequences, roughly 25% of them appearing once. These data were also filed under a second study, of T cells of mothers and their children.

The sequence was collected from a boy aged 5-17 years in good health. The source material was blood. The gene calls are TRBV28 and TRBJ1-2; D is perhaps TRBD1 (5 bases). The CDR3 here is CASSRGFNYGYTF. CDR3 DNA: TGTGCCAGCAGCCGGGGGTTTAACTATGGCTACACCTTC.